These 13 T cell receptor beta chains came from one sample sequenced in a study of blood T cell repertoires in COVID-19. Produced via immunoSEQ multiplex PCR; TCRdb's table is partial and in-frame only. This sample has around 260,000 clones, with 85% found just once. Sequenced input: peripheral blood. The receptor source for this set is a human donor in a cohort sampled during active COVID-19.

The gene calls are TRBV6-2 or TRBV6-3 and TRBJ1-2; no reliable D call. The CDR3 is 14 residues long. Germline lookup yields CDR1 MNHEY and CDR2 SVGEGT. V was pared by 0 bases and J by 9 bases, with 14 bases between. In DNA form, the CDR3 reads TGTGCCAGCAGTTACTCGAGGGTCCAAAAAAGCTACACCTTC. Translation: CASSYSRVQKSYTF.

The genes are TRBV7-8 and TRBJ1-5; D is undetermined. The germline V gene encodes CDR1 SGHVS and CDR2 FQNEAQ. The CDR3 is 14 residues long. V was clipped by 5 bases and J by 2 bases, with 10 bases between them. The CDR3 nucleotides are TGTGCCAGCAGCCCGAACCGGGGCAATCAGCCCCAGCATTTT. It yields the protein CASSPNRGNQPQHF.

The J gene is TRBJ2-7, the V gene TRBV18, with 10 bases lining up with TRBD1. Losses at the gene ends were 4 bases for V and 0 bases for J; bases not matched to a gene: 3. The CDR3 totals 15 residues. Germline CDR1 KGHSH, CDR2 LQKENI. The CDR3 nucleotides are TGTGCCAGCTCACTCGGACAGGGGGACTCCTACGAGCAGTACTTC. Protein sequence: CASSLGQGDSYEQYF.

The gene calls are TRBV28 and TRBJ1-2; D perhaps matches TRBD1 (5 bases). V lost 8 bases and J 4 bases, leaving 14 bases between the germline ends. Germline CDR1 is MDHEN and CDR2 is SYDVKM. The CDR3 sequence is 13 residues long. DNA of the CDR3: TGTGCCAGCGGGGGGGGAAAGTCCTATGGCTACACCTTC. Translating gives CASGGGKSYGYTF.

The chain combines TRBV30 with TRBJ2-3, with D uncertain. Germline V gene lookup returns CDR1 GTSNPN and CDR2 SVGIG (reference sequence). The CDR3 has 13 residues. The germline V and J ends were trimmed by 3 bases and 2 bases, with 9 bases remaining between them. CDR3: CAWSVQNTDTQYF. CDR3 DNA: TGTGCCTGGAGCGTTCAGAACACAGATACGCAGTATTTT.

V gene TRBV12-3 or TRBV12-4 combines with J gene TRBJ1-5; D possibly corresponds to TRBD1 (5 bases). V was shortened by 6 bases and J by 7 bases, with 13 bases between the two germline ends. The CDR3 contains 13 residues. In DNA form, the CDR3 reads TGTGCCAGCAGCGTACAGGTGATACAGCCCCAGCATTTT. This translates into CASSVQVIQPQHF.

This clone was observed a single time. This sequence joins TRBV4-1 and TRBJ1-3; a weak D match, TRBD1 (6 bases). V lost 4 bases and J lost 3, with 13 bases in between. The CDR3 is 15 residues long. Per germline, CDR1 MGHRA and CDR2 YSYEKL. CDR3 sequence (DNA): TGCGCCAGCAGCCTAGAAACAGGGAGTGGAAACACCATATATTTT. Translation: CASSLETGSGNTIYF.

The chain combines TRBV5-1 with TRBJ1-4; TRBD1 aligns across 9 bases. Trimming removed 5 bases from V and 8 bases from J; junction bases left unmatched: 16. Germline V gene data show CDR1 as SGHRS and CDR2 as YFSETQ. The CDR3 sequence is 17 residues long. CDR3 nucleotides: TGCGCCAGCAGGGGCGGTCGCCTCGACAGGGGGGGCGAAAAACTGTTTTTT. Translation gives CASRGGRLDRGGEKLFF.

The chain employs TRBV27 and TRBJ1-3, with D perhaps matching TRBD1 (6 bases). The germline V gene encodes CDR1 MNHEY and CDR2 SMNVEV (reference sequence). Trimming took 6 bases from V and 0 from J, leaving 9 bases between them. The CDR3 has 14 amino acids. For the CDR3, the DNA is TGTGCCAGCAGAACAGGGAGCTCTGGAAACACCATATATTTT. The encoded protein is CASRTGSSGNTIYF.

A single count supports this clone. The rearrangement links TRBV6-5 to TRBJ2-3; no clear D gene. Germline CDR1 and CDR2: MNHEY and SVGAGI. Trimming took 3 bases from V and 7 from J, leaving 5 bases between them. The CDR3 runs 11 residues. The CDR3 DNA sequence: TGTGCCAGCAGTTATCTAAATACGCAGTATTTT. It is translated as CASSYLNTQYF.

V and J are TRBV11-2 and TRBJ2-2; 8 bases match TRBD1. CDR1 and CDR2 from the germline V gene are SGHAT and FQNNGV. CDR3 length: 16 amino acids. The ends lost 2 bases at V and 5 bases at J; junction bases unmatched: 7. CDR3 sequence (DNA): TGTGCCAGCAGCTTAATCCGGACAGGGTATACCGGGGAGCTGTTTTTT. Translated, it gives CASSLIRTGYTGELFF.

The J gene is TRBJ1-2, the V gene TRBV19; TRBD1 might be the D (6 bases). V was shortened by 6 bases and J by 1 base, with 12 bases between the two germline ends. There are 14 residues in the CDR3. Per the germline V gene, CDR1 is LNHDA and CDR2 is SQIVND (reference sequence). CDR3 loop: CASRKQGYNYGYTF. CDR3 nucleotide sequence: TGTGCCAGTAGAAAACAGGGTTATAACTATGGCTACACCTTC.

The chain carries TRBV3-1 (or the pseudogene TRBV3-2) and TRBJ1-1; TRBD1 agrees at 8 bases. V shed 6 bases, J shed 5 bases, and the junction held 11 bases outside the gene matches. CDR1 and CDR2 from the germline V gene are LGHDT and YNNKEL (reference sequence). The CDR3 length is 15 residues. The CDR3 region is CASRLTGGVGTEAFF. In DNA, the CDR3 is TGTGCCAGCAGACTTACAGGGGGGGTCGGTACTGAAGCTTTCTTT.